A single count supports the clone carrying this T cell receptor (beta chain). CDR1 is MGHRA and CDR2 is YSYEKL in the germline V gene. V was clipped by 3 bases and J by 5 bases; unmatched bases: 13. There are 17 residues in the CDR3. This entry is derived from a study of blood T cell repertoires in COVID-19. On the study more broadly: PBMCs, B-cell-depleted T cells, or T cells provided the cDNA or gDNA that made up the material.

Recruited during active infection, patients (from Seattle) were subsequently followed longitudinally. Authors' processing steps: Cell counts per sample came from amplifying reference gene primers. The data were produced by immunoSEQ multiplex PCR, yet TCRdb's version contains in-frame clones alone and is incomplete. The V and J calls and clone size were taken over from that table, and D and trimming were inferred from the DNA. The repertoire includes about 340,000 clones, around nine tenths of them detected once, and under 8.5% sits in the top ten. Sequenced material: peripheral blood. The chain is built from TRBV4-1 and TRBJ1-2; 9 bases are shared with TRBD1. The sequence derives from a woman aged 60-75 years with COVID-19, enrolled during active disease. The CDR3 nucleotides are TGCGCCAGCAGCCAGACCGGGACAGGGTTAGATTCTTATGGCTACACCTTC. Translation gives CASSQTGTGLDSYGYTF.